This entry lists 17 T cell receptor beta chains sequenced from one sample in a study of T cells in tumors after PD-1 blockade. TCRdb's table, derived via immunoSEQ multiplex PCR, lists solely in-frame clones and lacks some. Of 45,000 to 60,000 clones listed, approximately 81% were seen once; the top ten hold approximately 4%. The source material was PBMCs, sampled before anti-PD-1 treatment. The source of these receptors is a human donor with basal cell carcinoma.

This rearrangement joins TRBV13 to TRBJ2-1; D gene uncertain. Germline assignment: CDR1 PRHDT and CDR2 FYEKMQ (reference sequence). V was clipped by 4 bases and J by 0 bases, with 10 bases between them. There are 15 residues in the CDR3. CDR3 coding DNA: TGTGCCAGCAGCTCCACGGCACGCTCCTACAATGAGCAGTTCTTC. As protein: CASSSTARSYNEQFF.

This chain links TRBV7-9 with TRBJ2-7; 7 bases align to TRBD1. The ends lost 5 bases at V and 7 bases at J; junction bases unmatched: 5. The CDR3 length is 12 residues. The V gene's germline CDR1 is SEHNR and CDR2 FQNEAQ (reference sequence). CDR3 sequence: CASSRQGWEQYF. In nucleotides, the CDR3 is TGTGCCAGCAGCAGACAGGGTTGGGAGCAGTACTTC. The full variable domain, with the rest looked up from reference TRBV7-9 and TRBJ2-7, is DTGVSQNPRHKITKRGQNVTFRCDPISEHNRLYWYRQTLGQGPEFLTYFQNEAQLEKSRLLSDRFSAERPKGSFSTLEIQRTEQGDSAMYLCASSRQGWEQYFGPGTRLTVT.

A single count supports this clone. This sequence joins TRBV27 and TRBJ2-7, with D possibly being TRBD1 or TRBD2 (5 bases each). The germline V and J ends were trimmed by 5 bases and 2 bases, with 13 bases remaining between them. The germline CDR1 and CDR2 sequences are MNHEY and SMNVEV (reference sequence). The length of the CDR3 is 14 residues. CDR3 DNA sequence: TGTGCCAGCAGTCTCGCAGGGACCGCCTACGAGCAGTACTTC. Translation gives CASSLAGTAYEQYF.

The rearrangement uses TRBV28 and TRBJ2-4; a weak D match, TRBD2 (6 bases). The germline V gene has CDR1 MDHEN and CDR2 SYDVKM. The CDR3 sequence is 15 residues long. The germline V and J ends were trimmed by 5 bases and 3 bases, with 14 bases remaining between them. This CDR3 reads CASSLGGVGKNIQYF. In DNA form, the CDR3 reads TGTGCCAGCAGTCTCGGGGGTGTCGGCAAAAACATTCAGTACTTC.

The genes are TRBV6-6 and TRBJ1-1; D gene ambiguous. CDR1 and CDR2 (germline): MNHNY, SVGAGI (reference sequence). Trimming removed 6 bases at V and 1 base at J, with 6 bases between. This CDR3 is built from 12 residues. CDR3 bases: TGTGCCAGCAGGTTAGGGAACACTGAAGCTTTCTTT. As protein: CASRLGNTEAFF.

The rearrangement links TRBV7-9 to TRBJ1-1, with no clear D. Trimming took 5 bases from V and 3 from J, leaving 22 bases between them. The CDR3 covers 17 residues. Germline values: CDR1 SEHNR, CDR2 FQNEAQ (reference sequence). CDR3 amino acids: CASSPGRQPQWDTEAFF. CDR3 coding DNA: TGTGCCAGCAGCCCAGGAAGGCAGCCTCAATGGGACACTGAAGCTTTCTTT.

V and J are TRBV25-1 and TRBJ2-7; the D is unclear. Germline loops: CDR1 MGHDK, CDR2 SYGVNS. The CDR3 is 13 residues long. The V gene lost 1 base and the J gene lost 5 bases, with 9 bases spanning the gap. This CDR3 reads CASSEFAGHEQYF. The CDR3 region has the DNA TGTGCCAGCAGTGAATTTGCAGGCCACGAGCAGTACTTC.

The chain has TRBV5-4 and TRBJ2-6; D is unclear. This CDR3 is built from 14 residues. V lost 0 bases and J 1 base, leaving 2 bases between the germline ends. Germline V gene sequence: CDR1 SGHNT, CDR2 YYREEE (reference sequence). The CDR3 region is CASSLESGANVLTF. The CDR3 DNA reads TGTGCCAGCAGCTTGGAGTCTGGGGCCAACGTCCTGACTTTC.

V and J are TRBV30 and TRBJ2-1, with D unresolved. CDR3 size: 13 residues. Trimming removed 4 bases from V and 8 bases from J, with 15 bases in between. Germline loops: CDR1 GTSNPN, CDR2 SVGIG (reference sequence). CDR3 region: CAWTRTQKDEQFF. The CDR3 nucleotides are TGTGCCTGGACTCGGACCCAAAAGGATGAGCAGTTCTTC.

V usage is TRBV14 and J usage is TRBJ1-1; no definite D call. The germline gives CDR1 SGHDN, CDR2 FVKESK. The CDR3 is 13 amino acids. Trimming removed 3 bases from V and 5 bases from J, with 10 bases in between. This CDR3 is CASSHSRPTEAFF. In nucleotides, the CDR3 is TGTGCCAGCAGCCACTCCAGGCCGACTGAAGCTTTCTTT. Filled out from reference TRBV14 and TRBJ1-1, the complete variable domain reads EAGVTQFPSHSVIEKGQTVTLRCDPISGHDNLYWYRRVMGKEIKFLLHFVKESKQDESGMPNNRFLAERTGGTYSTLKVQPAELEDSGVYFCASSHSRPTEAFFGQGTRLTVV.

The J gene is TRBJ2-1, the V gene TRBV27; D ambiguous. The V gene's germline CDR1 is MNHEY and CDR2 SMNVEV (reference sequence). Deletions cut 3 bases from V and 7 bases from J, with 4 bases between. The CDR3 loop spans 11 amino acids. CDR3 residues: CASSLLNEQFF. The CDR3 region has the DNA TGTGCCAGCAGTTTGTTAAATGAGCAGTTCTTC.

The chain uses TRBV6-6 and TRBJ2-7; 9 positions match TRBD1. Trimming took 6 bases from V and 6 from J; bases not matched to a gene: 12. CDR1 is MNHNY, CDR2 SVGAGI, per germline (reference sequence). There are 15 residues in the CDR3. CDR3 in amino acids: CASRTPGQGFSEQYF. For the CDR3, the DNA is TGTGCCAGCAGGACTCCGGGACAGGGTTTTTCCGAGCAGTACTTC.

The V call is TRBV7-6, the J call TRBJ2-5, with TRBD1 matching 10 bases. V trimming: 1 base; J trimming: 0 bases; junction bases outside the gene matches: 5. This CDR3 has 17 residues. The V gene's germline CDR1 is SGHVS and CDR2 FNYEAQ. CDR3 amino acids: CASSLGWGQGNQETQYF. CDR3 coding DNA: TGTGCCAGCAGCTTAGGGTGGGGACAGGGGAACCAAGAGACCCAGTACTTC. The full variable domain, with the rest looked up from reference TRBV7-6 and TRBJ2-5, is GAGVSQSPRYKVTKRGQDVALRCDPISGHVSLYWYRQALGQGPEFLTYFNYEAQQDKSGLPNDRFSAERPEGSISTLTIQRTEQRDSAMYRCASSLGWGQGNQETQYFGPGTRLLVL.

The rearrangement uses TRBV10-1 and TRBJ2-3; D unresolved. The CDR3 contains 11 residues. Germline V CDR1 and CDR2: WNHNN, SYGVQD (reference sequence). V lost 4 bases and J 8 bases, leaving 7 bases between the germline ends. This chain's CDR3 is CASSGSSTQYF. The CDR3 DNA follows: TGCGCCAGCAGTGGTTCTAGTACGCAGTATTTT.

The chain employs TRBV5-4 and TRBJ1-1; 7 bases align to TRBD1. CDR1 is SGHNT, CDR2 YYREEE, per germline (reference sequence). The CDR3 covers 15 residues. Unmatched junction bases numbered 8, after V lost 4 bases and J lost 2 bases. Here the CDR3 reads CASSPRQGPNTEAFF. In DNA, the CDR3 is TGTGCCAGCAGCCCTAGACAGGGACCCAACACTGAAGCTTTCTTT. The full variable domain, completed using reference TRBV5-4 and TRBJ1-1, is ETGVTQSPTHLIKTRGQQVTLRCSSQSGHNTVSWYQQALGQGPQFIFQYYREEENGRGNFPPRFSGLQFPNYSSELNVNALELDDSALYLCASSPRQGPNTEAFFGQGTRLTVV.

This chain links TRBV7-8 with TRBJ2-7; 8 bases are a match to TRBD1. Looked up from germline, CDR1 is SGHVS and CDR2 is FQNEAQ. CDR3 length: 15 residues. The V gene end was trimmed by 5 bases and the J gene end by 0 bases; junction bases not matched to a gene: 6. CDR3 sequence: CASSPRTGNSYEQYF. As DNA, the CDR3 is TGTGCCAGCAGCCCGCGGACAGGGAACTCCTACGAGCAGTACTTC.

The chain uses TRBV5-4 and TRBJ2-7; 12 positions match TRBD2. V trimming: 4 bases; J trimming: 3 bases; junction bases outside the gene matches: 2. Per the germline V gene, CDR1 is SGHNT and CDR2 is YYREEE (reference sequence). The CDR3 has 14 amino acids. CDR3 region: CASSRTSGVYEQYF. The CDR3 nucleotides read TGTGCCAGCAGCCGGACTAGCGGGGTCTACGAGCAGTACTTC.